Listed below are T cell receptor beta chains from one sample, sequenced in a study of blood T cell repertoires in COVID-19. The protocol was immunoSEQ multiplex PCR, while the TCRdb copy is restricted to in-frame clones and leaves out a portion. This sample has 250,000 to 300,000 clones, with 85% to 90% found just once. The material sequenced was peripheral blood. The receptors come from a woman aged 25 to 45 with COVID-19, enrolled during active disease. Each CDR3 is given with its conserved first and last residue. Each record gives: D gene, J gene, V gene, clone size, CDR3 protein, CDR3 DNA. D genes are given only for firm matches. Not all rows give a size; the values are once, few, many and, for expanded clones, a class.

d_gene: TRBD2
j_gene: TRBJ2-1
v_gene: TRBV3-1/TRBV3-2
abundance: -
CDR3aa: CASSPASLARDEQFF
CDR3nt: TGTGCCAGCAGCCCTGCTTCACTAGCGAGGGATGAGCAGTTCTTC

d_gene: TRBD1
j_gene: TRBJ1-4
v_gene: TRBV27
abundance: -
CDR3aa: CASSSTWTGDGEKLFF
CDR3nt: TGTGCCAGCAGCTCGACCTGGACAGGAGACGGTGAAAAACTGTTTTTT

d_gene: TRBD1
j_gene: TRBJ2-1
v_gene: TRBV7-9
abundance: -
CDR3aa: CASSPHRGSSYNEQFF
CDR3nt: TGTGCCAGCAGCCCCCACAGGGGATCCTCCTACAATGAGCAGTTCTTC

d_gene: TRBD1
j_gene: TRBJ1-4
v_gene: TRBV9
abundance: -
CDR3aa: CASSAGTGGEKLFF
CDR3nt: TGTGCCAGCAGCGCCGGGACAGGGGGTGAAAAACTGTTTTTT

d_gene: TRBD2
j_gene: TRBJ2-7
v_gene: TRBV27
abundance: -
CDR3aa: CASSLPPGTSGTHEQYF
CDR3nt: TGTGCCAGCAGTTTGCCCCCCGGGACTAGCGGGACCCACGAGCAGTACTTC

d_gene: -
j_gene: TRBJ1-6
v_gene: TRBV21-1
abundance: -
CDR3aa: CASSKSWTGQMGNSPLHF
CDR3nt: TGTGCCAGCAGCAAATCCTGGACAGGGCAAATGGGGAATTCACCCCTCCACTTT

d_gene: -
j_gene: TRBJ2-7
v_gene: TRBV30
abundance: -
CDR3aa: CAWSPSTGIPYEQYF
CDR3nt: TGTGCCTGGAGTCCGTCGACAGGTATACCCTACGAGCAGTACTTC

d_gene: -
j_gene: TRBJ2-7
v_gene: TRBV7-9
abundance: -
CDR3aa: CAFLGTTYPYEQYF
CDR3nt: TGTGCCTTTCTTGGGACAACCTACCCCTACGAGCAGTACTTC

d_gene: TRBD1
j_gene: TRBJ2-3
v_gene: TRBV18
abundance: once
CDR3aa: CASSPRTGDDTQYF
CDR3nt: TGTGCCAGCTCACCTCGGACAGGGGACGATACGCAGTATTTT

d_gene: TRBD2
j_gene: TRBJ2-7
v_gene: TRBV5-1
abundance: -
CDR3aa: CASSLGLAGDEQYF
CDR3nt: TGCGCCAGCAGCTTGGGACTAGCGGGAGACGAGCAGTACTTC

d_gene: -
j_gene: TRBJ1-4
v_gene: TRBV10-1
abundance: -
CDR3aa: CASSEVHVNEKLFF
CDR3nt: TGCGCCAGCAGTGAGGTACATGTTAATGAAAAACTGTTTTTT

d_gene: -
j_gene: TRBJ2-7
v_gene: TRBV4-1
abundance: -
CDR3aa: CASSQERGTLGLYEQYF
CDR3nt: TGCGCCAGCAGCCAAGAGCGGGGGACACTTGGCCTCTACGAGCAGTACTTC

d_gene: TRBD2
j_gene: TRBJ2-7
v_gene: TRBV6-5
abundance: -
CDR3aa: CASSYPGLAGLEQYF
CDR3nt: TGTGCCAGCAGTTACCCGGGACTAGCAGGTCTCGAGCAGTACTTC

d_gene: TRBD1
j_gene: TRBJ2-7
v_gene: TRBV5-1
abundance: -
CDR3aa: CASSETGTGVEQYF
CDR3nt: TGCGCCAGCAGCGAGACCGGGACAGGGGTCGAGCAGTACTTC

d_gene: TRBD2
j_gene: TRBJ2-3
v_gene: TRBV11-3
abundance: -
CDR3aa: CASSSTRLAGADTQYF
CDR3nt: TGTGCCAGCAGTTCTACTCGACTAGCGGGAGCGGATACGCAGTATTTT

d_gene: TRBD1
j_gene: TRBJ1-3
v_gene: TRBV28
abundance: -
CDR3aa: CASRPTGGSGNTIYF
CDR3nt: TGTGCCAGCAGGCCTACAGGGGGCTCGGGAAACACCATATATTTT

d_gene: -
j_gene: TRBJ2-7
v_gene: TRBV25-1
abundance: -
CDR3aa: CASSQGSYEQYF
CDR3nt: TGTGCCAGTTCACAGGGTTCCTACGAGCAGTACTTC

d_gene: TRBD1
j_gene: TRBJ1-5
v_gene: TRBV18
abundance: once
CDR3aa: CASSRSYSGTGGVQPQHF
CDR3nt: TGTGCCAGCTCACGCTCCTACTCCGGGACAGGGGGGGTGCAGCCCCAGCATTTT

d_gene: TRBD2
j_gene: TRBJ2-1
v_gene: TRBV29-1
abundance: -
CDR3aa: CSAFASGVYNEQFF
CDR3nt: TGCAGCGCTTTCGCCAGCGGGGTATACAATGAGCAGTTCTTC

d_gene: TRBD2
j_gene: TRBJ2-7
v_gene: TRBV4-1
abundance: -
CDR3aa: CASSQEGGGLAYEQYF
CDR3nt: TGCGCCAGCAGCCAAGAAGGGGGGGGACTAGCCTACGAGCAGTACTTC

d_gene: TRBD1
j_gene: TRBJ2-3
v_gene: TRBV3-1/TRBV3-2
abundance: -
CDR3aa: CASSLLAGTGFRDTQYF
CDR3nt: TGTGCCAGCAGCCTGCTAGCTGGGACAGGGTTCAGAGATACGCAGTATTTT

d_gene: -
j_gene: TRBJ2-1
v_gene: TRBV6-5
abundance: -
CDR3aa: CASTKGQYNEQFF
CDR3nt: TGTGCCAGCACCAAAGGACAGTACAATGAGCAGTTCTTC